This T cell receptor (beta chain) is from a study of Ad26.COV2.S vaccination and SARS-CoV-2 variants. Overall study context: Donor was assigned to the Ad26.COV2.S arm of trial COV1001.

This clone was detected a few times. As yet, its antigen is unknown. Treatment specified: some 19 received Ad26.COV2.S at low or high dose, single or two shots; roughly five received placebo; per-sample allocation not given. It was on day 63 after the first vaccine or placebo injection that samples were taken. An 18-55-year-old adult in Boston served as donor. Using immunoSEQ multiplex PCR, the repertoire was profiled, and TCRdb retains in-frame clones only, with some absent. The sample shows under 550,000 clones, about 93% of them seen only once. Study-wide results and limits: Vaccinated and placebo-treated recipients had similar non-spike TCR breadth. Individuals receiving vaccine had higher spike-specific TCR breadth than placebo recipients did.

CDR1 is MNHEY and CDR2 is SVGEGT in the germline V gene. The CDR3 consists of 17 residues. V was pared by 4 bases and J by 2 bases, with 12 bases of the junction left unmatched. The V gene is TRBV6-2 or TRBV6-3, the J gene TRBJ2-5; 8 positions match TRBD2. The sequenced sample was peripheral blood, obtained in a trial of Ad26.COV2.S vaccine versus placebo. The sequence derives from a person aged 18-65 years who received the Ad26.COV2.S COVID-19 vaccine or a placebo. CDR3 amino acids: CASSSPVAGGRQETQYF. In nucleotides, the CDR3 is TGTGCCAGCAGTTCACCGGTGGCGGGAGGCCGGCAAGAGACCCAGTACTTC.